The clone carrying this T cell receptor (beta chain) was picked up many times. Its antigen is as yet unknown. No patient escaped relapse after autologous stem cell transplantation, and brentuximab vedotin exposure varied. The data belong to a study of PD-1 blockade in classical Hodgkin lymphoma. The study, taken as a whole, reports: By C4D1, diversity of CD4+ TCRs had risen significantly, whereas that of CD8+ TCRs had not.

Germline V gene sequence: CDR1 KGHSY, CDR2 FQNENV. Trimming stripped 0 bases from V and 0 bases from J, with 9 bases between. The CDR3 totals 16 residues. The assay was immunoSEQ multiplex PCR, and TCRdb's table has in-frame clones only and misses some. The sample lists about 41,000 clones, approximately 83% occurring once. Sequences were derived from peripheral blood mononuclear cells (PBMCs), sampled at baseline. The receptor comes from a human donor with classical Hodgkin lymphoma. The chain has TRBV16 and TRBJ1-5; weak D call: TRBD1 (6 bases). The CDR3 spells CASSQSWTDSNQPQHF. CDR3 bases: TGTGCCAGCAGCCAATCGTGGACAGATAGCAATCAGCCCCAGCATTTT.